Detailed here is one TCR beta chain. Its antigen is currently unknown. Assay used: immunoSEQ multiplex PCR; TCRdb lists only in-frame clones, some missing. This table has 60,000 to 80,000 clones, 85% appearing once. The donors were part of the validation cohort of 120 subjects. That cohort was separate from the first cohort, which comprised under 750 subjects. These data belong to a study of cytomegalovirus exposure and HLA in healthy donors. Points from the study as a whole: Subsequent analysis found a tendency for first-cohort TCR clusters to co-occur within the roughly 130 validation repertoires. A few of the chains that were CMV-associated were confirmed in vitro to be specific for CMV antigens. The study listed some 160 cytomegalovirus-associated TCR beta chains.

The origin of this receptor is a man aged 30-40 years in good health and CMV-seronegative. Sequenced: PBMCs.

The CDR3 protein is CASSRRGGQPYEQYF. For the CDR3, the DNA is TGCGCCAGCAGCCGCCGCGGGGGCCAACCCTACGAGCAGTACTTC. V is TRBV4-1 and J is TRBJ2-7; tentative D call: TRBD2 (7 bases). Per the germline V gene, CDR1 is MGHRA and CDR2 is YSYEKL. The CDR3 contains 15 residues. Trimming cost V 4 bases and J 2 bases, with 15 bases left between them.